Many counts were recorded for the clone carrying this TCR beta chain. Its antigen remains unidentified. The data were obtained in a study of T cell repertoires in cytomegalovirus infection. Turning to the study itself: Matching HLA type, along with CMV infection, was indicated by public TCR beta signatures.

The CDR3 is made up of 15 amino acids. Germline loops: CDR1 SGHVS, CDR2 FQNEAQ. Trimming took off 5 bases at V and 2 bases at J, with 16 bases between the two ends. General study findings and limits: Within the response measured ex vivo, HLA-C-restricted CMV-specific TCR beta clonotypes were dominant. CMV carriers having the relevant HLA were flagged by cumulative public TCR beta family frequency.

A single record per CDR3 protein comes from TCRdb applying MiXCR to the reads. The sample holds roughly 720,000 distinct CDR3 sequences, 35% seen once. Specimen: PBMCs. V is TRBV7-8 and J is TRBJ2-7; D is uncertain. This TCR was recovered from a human donor in good health (CMV status not recorded). Some clones in this sample may be carry-over from other donors' samples. CDR3 bases: TGTGCCAGCAGCCCCTGGACCTTGGGGACCTACGAGCAGTACTTC. Translation gives CASSPWTLGTYEQYF. Using reference TRBV7-8 and TRBJ2-7 for the parts outside the CDR3, the full variable domain is GAGVSQSPRYKVAKRGQDVALRCDPISGHVSLFWYQQALGQGPEFLTYFQNEAQLDKSGLPSDRFFAERPEGSVSTLKIQRTQQEDSAVYLCASSPWTLGTYEQYFGPGTRLTVT.